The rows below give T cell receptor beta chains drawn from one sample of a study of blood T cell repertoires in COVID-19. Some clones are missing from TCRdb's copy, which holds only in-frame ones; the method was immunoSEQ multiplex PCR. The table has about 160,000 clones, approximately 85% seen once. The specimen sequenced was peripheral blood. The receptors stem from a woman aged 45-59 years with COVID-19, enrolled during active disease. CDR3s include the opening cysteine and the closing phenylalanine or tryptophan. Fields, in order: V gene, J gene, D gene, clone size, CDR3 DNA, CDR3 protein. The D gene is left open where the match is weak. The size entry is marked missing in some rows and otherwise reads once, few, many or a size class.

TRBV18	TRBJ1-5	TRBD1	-	TGTGCCAGCTCACCCCGACAGGGGGTTGATCAGCCCCAGCATTTT	CASSPRQGVDQPQHF
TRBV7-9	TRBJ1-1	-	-	TGTGCCAGCAGCTTATCGGTTGGTACTGGTAAAGCTTTCTTT	CASSLSVGTGKAFF
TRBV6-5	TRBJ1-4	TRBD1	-	TGTGCCAGCAGCTCTGGGACAGCTAATGAAAAACTGTTTTTT	CASSSGTANEKLFF
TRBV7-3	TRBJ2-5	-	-	TGTGCCAGCAGCTTAAGCGGCGGGACCGCTTTGGAGACCCAGTACTTC	CASSLSGGTALETQYF
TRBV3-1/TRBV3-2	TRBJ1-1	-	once	TGTGCCAGCAGCCAGCTGACAGGTAGCACTGAAGCTTTCTTT	CASSQLTGSTEAFF
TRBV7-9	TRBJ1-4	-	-	TGTGCCAGCAGCTTGGGCAAGCAAGAAACTAATGAAAAACTGTTTTTT	CASSLGKQETNEKLFF
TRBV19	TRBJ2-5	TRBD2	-	TGTGCCAGTAGTATTTCGTCTAGCGGGGGGACAATGTCAGAGACCCAGTACTTC	CASSISSSGGTMSETQYF
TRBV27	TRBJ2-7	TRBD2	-	TGTGCCAGCAGTTTTCCCGGGGAGGGGTACGAGCAGTACTTC	CASSFPGEGYEQYF
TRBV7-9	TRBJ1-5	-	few	TGTGCCAGCAGCTTAGGGTTGTCGGGGAGCAATCAGCCCCAGCATTTT	CASSLGLSGSNQPQHF
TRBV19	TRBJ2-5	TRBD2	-	TGTGCCAGTACTGTCGGGGGGGGCGAGACCCAGTACTTC	CASTVGGGETQYF
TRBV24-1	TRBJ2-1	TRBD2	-	TGTGCCACCCGAATTGGACTAGCGGGGGGGCCATCAAATGAGCAGTTCTTC	CATRIGLAGGPSNEQFF
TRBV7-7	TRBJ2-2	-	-	TGTGCTAGCAGCTCCGCCCTAGGCGGGGAGCTGTTTTTT	CASSSALGGELFF
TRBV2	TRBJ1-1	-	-	TGTGCCAGCAGTGCGGCGGCGACGGACACTGAAGCTTTCTTT	CASSAAATDTEAFF
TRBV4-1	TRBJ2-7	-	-	TGCGCCAGCAGCCAAGATATTAGGATGGGACACACCTACGAGCAGTACTTC	CASSQDIRMGHTYEQYF
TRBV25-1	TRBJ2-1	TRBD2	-	TGTGCCAGCAGTGAATTAGTCGGGGGGTACAATGAGCAGTTCTTC	CASSELVGGYNEQFF
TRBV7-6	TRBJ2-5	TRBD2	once	TGTGCCAGCAGCTTAGGAGCGGGGGAAGGAGGGACCCAGTACTTC	CASSLGAGEGGTQYF
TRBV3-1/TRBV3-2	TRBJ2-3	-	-	TGTGCCAGCAGCCCCTATCAAGATACGCAGTATTTT	CASSPYQDTQYF
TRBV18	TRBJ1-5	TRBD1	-	TGTGCCAGCTCACCCGACAGGGATCAGCCCCAGCATTTT	CASSPDRDQPQHF
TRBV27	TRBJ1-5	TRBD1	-	TGTGCCAGCACCAAGACAGGGCCCCCCTATCAGCCCCAGCATTTT	CASTKTGPPYQPQHF
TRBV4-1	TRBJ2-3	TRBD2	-	TGCGCCAGCAGCCAAGATTCACCACTAGCGGGGGTCCGAGGAACAGATACGCAGTATTTT	CASSQDSPLAGVRGTDTQYF
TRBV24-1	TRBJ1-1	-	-	TGTGCCACCAGTGTCCAGGGCCCGGATGAGGACACTGAAGCTTTCTTT	CATSVQGPDEDTEAFF
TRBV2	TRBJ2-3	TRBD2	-	TGTGCCAGCGGCCGATCATTCTTACTAGCGGGGGCAGATACGCAGTATTTT	CASGRSFLLAGADTQYF
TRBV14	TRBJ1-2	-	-	TGTGCCAGCAGCCAAGGGGGAGGCTATGGCTACACCTTC	CASSQGGGYGYTF
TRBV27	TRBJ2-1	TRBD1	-	TGTGCCAGCAGTTTGACAGGGGGCTACAATGAGCAGTTCTTC	CASSLTGGYNEQFF
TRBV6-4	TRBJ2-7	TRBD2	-	TGTGCCAGCAGTGACGGGGCTAGCGGGGGTCCCAACCCCTACGAGCAGTACTTC	CASSDGASGGPNPYEQYF
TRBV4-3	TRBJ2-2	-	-	TGCGCCAGCAGCCAAGACAGGGGAGACACCGGGGAGCTGTTTTTT	CASSQDRGDTGELFF
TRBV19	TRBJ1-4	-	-	TGTGCCAGTAGTTCCCCGGACAGACTCAACGAAAAACTGTTTTTT	CASSSPDRLNEKLFF
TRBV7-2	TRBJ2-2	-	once	TGTGCCAGCAGCTTAGTTCTGGGCCCGTCCACCGGGGAGCTGTTTTTT	CASSLVLGPSTGELFF
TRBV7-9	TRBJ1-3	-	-	TGTGCCAGCAGCTTGGAGCCCGATGGAAACACCATATATTTT	CASSLEPDGNTIYF
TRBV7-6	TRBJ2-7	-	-	TGTGCCAGCAGTTCACTTAGATCCTACGAGCAGTACTTC	CASSSLRSYEQYF
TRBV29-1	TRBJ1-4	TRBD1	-	TGCAGCGTCTTGAAGTACCCGCAGGGGGCTTCTAATGAAAAACTGTTTTTT	CSVLKYPQGASNEKLFF
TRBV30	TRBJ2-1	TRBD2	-	TGTGCCTGGAGCCCGGGGGGGGTCCCGATGGGATGGTCCAATGAGCAGTTCTTC	CAWSPGGVPMGWSNEQFF
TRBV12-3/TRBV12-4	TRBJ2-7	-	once	TGTGCCAGCAGTTTTCGGTACGAGCAGTACTTC	CASSFRYEQYF
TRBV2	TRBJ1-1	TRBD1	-	TGTGCCAGCAGTGCCCGGGACAGGTTTGGGAAAGCTTTCTTT	CASSARDRFGKAFF
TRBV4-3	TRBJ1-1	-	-	TGCGCCAGCAGCCCGGCGGGGGTCTGGAACACTGAAGCTTTCTTT	CASSPAGVWNTEAFF
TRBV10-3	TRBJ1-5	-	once	TGTGCCATCACTCGGGGGTCCGGTCAGCCCCAGCATTTT	CAITRGSGQPQHF
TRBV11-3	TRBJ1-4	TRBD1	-	TGTGCCAGCGGGGACAGGGCTTTGTTGTCTAATGAAAAACTGTTTTTT	CASGDRALLSNEKLFF
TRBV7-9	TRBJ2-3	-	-	TGTGCCAGCAGCTACCGGGACAAAATCACAGATACGCAGTATTTT	CASSYRDKITDTQYF
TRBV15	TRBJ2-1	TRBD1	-	TGTGCCACCAGCCTCGGGACAGATTTTGGTGAGCAGTTCTTC	CATSLGTDFGEQFF